This record covers a single T cell receptor beta chain. Trimming removed 3 bases at V and 10 bases at J, with 15 bases between. The germline V gene encodes CDR1 KGHDR and CDR2 SFDVKD. The CDR3 has 14 residues. This specimen belongs to a study of blood T cell repertoires in COVID-19. For the study at large: Nucleic acid was either cDNA or gDNA, and it came from T cells, B-cell-depleted T cells, or PBMCs.

In the original workflow: Estimated nucleated cell counts came from reference gene primer amplification. Sequencing was performed with immunoSEQ multiplex PCR; in TCRdb, only in-frame clones are kept and a portion is missing. V, J and clone size are taken as reported in that table, and D and trimming were inferred from the DNA itself. The table has 75,000 or so clones, approximately 91% seen once. This sequence was found in a man between 50 and 59 years old with acute or convalescent COVID-19. Sequencing was done on a sample of peripheral blood. V and J are TRBV24-1 and TRBJ2-1; a weak D match, TRBD2 (7 bases). The CDR3 DNA sequence: TGTGCCACCAGTGATATGCACAGGGAGGGGGAGCAGTTCTTC. It translates to CATSDMHREGEQFF.